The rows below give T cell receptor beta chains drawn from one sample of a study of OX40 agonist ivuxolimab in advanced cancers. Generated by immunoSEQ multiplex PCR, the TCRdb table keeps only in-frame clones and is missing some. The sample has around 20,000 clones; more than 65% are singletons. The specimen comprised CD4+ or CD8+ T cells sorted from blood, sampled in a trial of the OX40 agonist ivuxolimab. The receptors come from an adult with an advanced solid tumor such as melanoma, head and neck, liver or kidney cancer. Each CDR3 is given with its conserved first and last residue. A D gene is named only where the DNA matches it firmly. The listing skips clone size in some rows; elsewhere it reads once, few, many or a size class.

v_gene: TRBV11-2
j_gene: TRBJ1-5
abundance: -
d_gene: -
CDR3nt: TGTGCCAGCAGCCCTTCACTCCATAGGTTGCAGCATTTT
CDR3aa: CASSPSLHRLQHF

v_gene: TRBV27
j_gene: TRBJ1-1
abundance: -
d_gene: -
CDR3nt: TGTGCCAGCAGTCGTCTGAACACTGAAGCTTTCTTT
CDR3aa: CASSRLNTEAFF

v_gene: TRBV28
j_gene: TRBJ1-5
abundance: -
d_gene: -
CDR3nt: TGCGCCAGCAGCCTGGGGACCAATCAGCCCCAGCATTTT
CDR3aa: CASSLGTNQPQHF

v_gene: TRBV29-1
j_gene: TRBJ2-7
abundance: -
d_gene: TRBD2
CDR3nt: TGCAGCGTTGATTCCGCGGGGGAGGAGCAGTACTTC
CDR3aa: CSVDSAGEEQYF

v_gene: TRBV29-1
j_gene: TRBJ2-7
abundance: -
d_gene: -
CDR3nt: TGCAGCGTTTCTAAGGAATACGAGCAGTACTTC
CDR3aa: CSVSKEYEQYF

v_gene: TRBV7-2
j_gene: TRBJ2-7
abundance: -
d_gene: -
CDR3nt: TGTGCCAGCAGCCGACCCGGAAGGGCCACGGATTCCGAGCAGTACTTC
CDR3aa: CASSRPGRATDSEQYF

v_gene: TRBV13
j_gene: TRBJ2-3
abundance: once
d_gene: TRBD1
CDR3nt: TGTGCCAGCAGCTACAGGGGGAGGACAGATACGCAGTATTTT
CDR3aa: CASSYRGRTDTQYF

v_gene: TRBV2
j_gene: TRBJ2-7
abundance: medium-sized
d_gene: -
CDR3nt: TGTGCCAGCAGTGAACGGGACTCCTTCTCCTACGAGCAGTACTTC
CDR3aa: CASSERDSFSYEQYF

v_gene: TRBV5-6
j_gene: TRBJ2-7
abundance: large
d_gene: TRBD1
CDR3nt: TGTGCCAGCAGCTTCAGGGGGGAGCAGTACTTC
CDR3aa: CASSFRGEQYF

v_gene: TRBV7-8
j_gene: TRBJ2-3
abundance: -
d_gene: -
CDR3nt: TGTGCCAGCAGCCCAGTGGACAGTCGTACGCAGTATTTT
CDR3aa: CASSPVDSRTQYF

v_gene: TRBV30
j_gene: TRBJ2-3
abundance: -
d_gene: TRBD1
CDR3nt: TGTGCCTGGAAATCGGGGCAGGGGGCGACAGATACGCAGTATTTT
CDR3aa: CAWKSGQGATDTQYF

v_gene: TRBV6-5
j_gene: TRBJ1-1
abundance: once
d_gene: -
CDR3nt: TGTGCCAGCAGTTACTCGATAGAGCAGAACACTGAAGCTTTCTTT
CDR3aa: CASSYSIEQNTEAFF

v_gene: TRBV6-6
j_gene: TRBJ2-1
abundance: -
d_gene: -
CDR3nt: TGTGCCAGCAGCCCCGTCTCCGTCAATGAGCAGTTCTTC
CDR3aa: CASSPVSVNEQFF

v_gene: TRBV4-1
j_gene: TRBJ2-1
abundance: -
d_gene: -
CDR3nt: TGCGCCAGCAGCCAAGGGTTTTCTGGGCTGGGGGAGCAGTTCTTC
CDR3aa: CASSQGFSGLGEQFF

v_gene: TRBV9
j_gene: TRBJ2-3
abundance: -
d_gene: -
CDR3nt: TGTGCCAGCAGCGTTTCAGGGTTTACCCTCGGGGACACAGATACGCAGTATTTT
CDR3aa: CASSVSGFTLGDTDTQYF

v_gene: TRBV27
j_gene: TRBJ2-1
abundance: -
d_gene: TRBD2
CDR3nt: TGTGCCAGCAGCCCGGGAGGGACTGAGCAGTTCTTC
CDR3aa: CASSPGGTEQFF

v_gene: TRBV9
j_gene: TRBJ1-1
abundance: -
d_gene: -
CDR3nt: TGTGCCAGCAGCGGTCTCGGGATAAACACTGAAGCTTTCTTT
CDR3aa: CASSGLGINTEAFF

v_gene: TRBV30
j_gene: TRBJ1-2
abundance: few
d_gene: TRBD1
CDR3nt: TGTGCCTGGAGTGTAGGGGGCGATGGCTACACCTTC
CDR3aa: CAWSVGGDGYTF

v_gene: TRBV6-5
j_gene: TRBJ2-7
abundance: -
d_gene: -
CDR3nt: TGTGCCAGCAGTTACTCACGGGGAGGTTACGAGCAGTACTTC
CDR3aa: CASSYSRGGYEQYF

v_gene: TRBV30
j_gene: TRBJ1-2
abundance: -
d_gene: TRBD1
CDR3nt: TGTGCCTGGAATCAAGACAGGGTATACACCTTC
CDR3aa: CAWNQDRVYTF

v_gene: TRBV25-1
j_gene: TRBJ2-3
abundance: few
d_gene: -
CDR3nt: TGTGCCAGCAGTGACCCTCGGACCCTCACAGATACGCAGTATTTT
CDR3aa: CASSDPRTLTDTQYF

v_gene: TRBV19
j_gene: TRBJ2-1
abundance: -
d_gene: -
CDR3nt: TGTGCCAGCCCTTCAAGCTCCTACAATGAGCAGTTCTTC
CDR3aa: CASPSSSYNEQFF

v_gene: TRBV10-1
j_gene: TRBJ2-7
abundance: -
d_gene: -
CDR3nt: TGCGCCAGCAGTGCGGGGAAAACGGACGAGCAGTACTTC
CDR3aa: CASSAGKTDEQYF

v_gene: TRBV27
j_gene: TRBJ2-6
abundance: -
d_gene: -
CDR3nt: TGTGCCAGCAGTTTGAGGGGGGACGGGGCCAACGTCCTGACTTTC
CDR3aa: CASSLRGDGANVLTF

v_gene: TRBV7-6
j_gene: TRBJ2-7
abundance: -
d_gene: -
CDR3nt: TGTGCCAGCAGCCGAGGTGGCGAGCAGTACTTC
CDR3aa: CASSRGGEQYF

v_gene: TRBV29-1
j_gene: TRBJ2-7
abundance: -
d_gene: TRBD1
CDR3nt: TGCAGCGTTTCGGACAGGGGCTACGAGCAGTACTTC
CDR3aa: CSVSDRGYEQYF

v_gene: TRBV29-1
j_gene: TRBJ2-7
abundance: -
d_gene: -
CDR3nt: TGCAGCGTTGAGCCGGGGGCTGGGGACGAGCAGTACTTC
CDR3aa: CSVEPGAGDEQYF

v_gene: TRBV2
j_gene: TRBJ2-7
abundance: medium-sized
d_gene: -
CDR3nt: TGTGCCAGCAGTTTCAGGGCCTACGAGCAGTACTTC
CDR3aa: CASSFRAYEQYF

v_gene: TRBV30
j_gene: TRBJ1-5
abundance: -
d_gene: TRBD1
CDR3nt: TGTGCCTGGCAGGGGGGCAATCAGCCCCAGCATTTT
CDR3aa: CAWQGGNQPQHF

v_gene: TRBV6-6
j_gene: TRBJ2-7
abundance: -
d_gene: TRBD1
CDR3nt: TGTGCCAGCATTCCGGACCGGGACAGGTCCTACGAGCAGTACTTC
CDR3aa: CASIPDRDRSYEQYF